This TCR beta chain was observed in a study of T cells in Graves' hyperthyroidism and ophthalmopathy (dated by TCRdb to between 2019 and 2020). Background for the entire study: Peripheral blood samples were taken at initial diagnosis, before any treatment was given. A discovery cohort of roughly 100 patients, about 40 with Graves' ophthalmopathy and 55 to 60 with stable Graves' hyperthyroidism, was used to find distinguishing TCR V-J signatures. Prospective prediction of ophthalmopathy was tested in an independent validation cohort consisting of roughly 20 hyperthyroidism patients and around 17 patients who later progressed to ophthalmopathy. The 100 or so discovery patients were divided at random into training and test sets in a 7:3 ratio. In addition, the study compared T-cell repertoires in thyroid tissue and in blood from about 6 Graves' hyperthyroidism patients. Once sampling was done, hyperthyroidism patients were given methimazole at a starting dose of 30 mg daily, whereas ophthalmopathy patients were given high-dose intravenous methylprednisolone. The paper describes TCR Vbeta CDR3 sequencing of about 140 peripheral blood samples, made up of roughly 40 ophthalmopathy patients, roughly 72 hyperthyroidism patients and 17 progressor patients.

CDR1 and CDR2 (SGDLS, YYNGEE) derive from the germline V gene. Compared with germline, V lacks 3 bases and J lacks 5 bases; bases without a gene match: 9. Counted from cysteine to phenylalanine, this CDR3 has 16 amino acids. Kept here is only the CDR3 DNA, which spans 48 bases and is read in frame from base 1. The study at large found these results: No statistical method was used to fix the sample size in advance, and group allocation was not hidden from the investigators. Most expanded thyroid clonotypes (frequency above 0.001) were also found in blood, which suggests that blood repertoires may mirror thyroid immune responses. During validation, the model predicted progression to ophthalmopathy a median of about 6.3 months ahead of onset, with roughly 65% sensitivity and about 75% specificity. In cross-validation, a model built on a 13 V-J signature told ophthalmopathy apart from stable hyperthyroidism with 87.88% sensitivity and about 81% specificity, and in testing the same model reached 80%/75%.

This clonotype was seen more than once but under ten times. Its antigen is unknown. No quality values exist for individual bases; no much larger clone is one base distant. Hyperthyroidism patients were aged 18 to 65 years and newly diagnosed, with disease duration of less than 2 months. Exclusion was applied to patients with uncontrolled infections, other autoimmune diseases, pregnancy or lactation. Diagnoses were based on clinical symptoms, serum thyroxine and TRAb, thyroid ultrasound and orbital computed tomography. For progressor patients, blood was drawn at the first diagnosis of hyperthyroidism, before any ophthalmopathy symptoms had appeared. Ficoll-Paque density gradient centrifugation was used to isolate PBMCs from around 10 ml of fresh peripheral blood. Patients classed as progressors first received a Graves' hyperthyroidism diagnosis and then went on to develop ophthalmopathy during follow-up. Total RNA was extracted with Trizol reagent, and quality was checked on an Agilent 2100 Bioanalyzer.

The TCR beta CDR3 regions were amplified from RNA transcripts. The first round of RT-PCR for the TCR CDR3 was performed with the HTBI primer set and the Qiagen OneStep RT-PCR kit. Libraries were constructed in a second round of multiplex PCR, after which size selection and purification were carried out. Paired-end sequencing of the libraries was performed with 100 bp reads on an Illumina HiSeq2000. For the original study's pipeline: SOAPnuke was used to process the raw data, with reads discarded if the reads contained adapters or uncalled bases, had a mean Phred below 15, or lacked an exact constant-primer or identifier match. COPE v1.2.5 was used to merge the high-quality paired reads, and each unique nucleotide sequence was defined as a clonotype. MiTCR v1.1 was used to align clonotypes to the IMGT TRBV, TRBD and TRBJ reference segments. Analysis was restricted to V-J combinations with a frequency above 0.0001, which covered about 99% of repertoires. A TCS score was defined as the ratio of F50 (clonal expansion) to E x V (chaos), with BLOSUM62-based TCRdist applied between CDR3 peptides within each V-J. Welch's t-statistics and random forest reduced 450 to 600 V-J features to 10 to 15, which were used in a naive Bayes classifier (R e1071). TCRdb applied fastp at Q25 and MiXCR to the public reads, then kept only in-frame beta chains. Each CDR3 protein gets just one entry, which takes the most common genes and DNA from the rows behind it. None of the V and J calls come from the authors' own analysis; TCRdb made them. The sample table records fewer than 400,000 distinct CDR3 sequences; about 15% of these occur just once. The ten largest clones add up to around a quarter of the sample.

Sample: blood. The receptor's source is a woman between 18 and 29 years old with Graves' hyperthyroidism that later progressed to Graves' ophthalmopathy. Recombination connected TRBV9 to TRBJ2-1, and TRBD1 matches 9 of the central bases. The CDR3 is CASSGGTGWGDNEQFF. The DNA sequence is TGTGCCAGCAGCGGAGGGACAGGGTGGGGAGACAATGAGCAGTTCTTC. The variable domain in full, with residues beyond the CDR3 obtained from the reference TRBV9 and TRBJ2-1 genes, is DSGVTQTPKHLITATGQRVTLRCSPRSGDLSVYWYQQSLDQGLQFLIQYYNGEERAKGNILERFSAQQFPDLHSELNLSSLELGDSALYFCASSGGTGWGDNEQFFGPGTRLTVL.